The subject of this entry is one T cell receptor (beta chain). CDR3 length: 11 amino acids. The V gene's germline CDR1 is MNHEY and CDR2 SVGAGI. V lost 2 bases to trimming and J lost 6 bases, with 3 bases between them. Some clones are missing from TCRdb's copy, which holds only in-frame ones; the method was immunoSEQ multiplex PCR. In the table there are tens of thousands of clones, about 91% of which are singletons. This sample stems from a study of T cell changes during pregnancy in multiple sclerosis. V is TRBV6-5 and J is TRBJ2-3; D call uncertain. The receptor's source is a female donor with multiple sclerosis, enrolled in a pregnancy study. Source: peripheral blood, taken before pregnancy. The CDR3 reads CASSYLDTQYF. The CDR3 bases are TGTGCCAGCAGTTACCTTGATACGCAGTATTTT.